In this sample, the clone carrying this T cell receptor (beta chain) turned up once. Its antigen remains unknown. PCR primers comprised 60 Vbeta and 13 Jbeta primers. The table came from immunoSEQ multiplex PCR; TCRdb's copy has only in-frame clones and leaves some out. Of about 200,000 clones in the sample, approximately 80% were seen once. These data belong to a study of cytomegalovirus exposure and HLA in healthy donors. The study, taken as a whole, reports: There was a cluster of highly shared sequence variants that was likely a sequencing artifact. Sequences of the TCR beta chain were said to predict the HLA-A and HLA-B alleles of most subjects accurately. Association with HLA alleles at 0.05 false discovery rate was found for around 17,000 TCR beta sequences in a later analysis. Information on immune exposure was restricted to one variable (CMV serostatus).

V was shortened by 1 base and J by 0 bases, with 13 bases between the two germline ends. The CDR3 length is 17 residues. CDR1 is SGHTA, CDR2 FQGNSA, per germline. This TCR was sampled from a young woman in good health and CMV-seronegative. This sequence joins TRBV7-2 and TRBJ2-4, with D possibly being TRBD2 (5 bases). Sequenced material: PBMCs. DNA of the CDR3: TGTGCCAGCAGCTTAGAGGGAGTTCCCTTAGCCAAAAACATTCAGTACTTC. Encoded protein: CASSLEGVPLAKNIQYF.